These T cell receptor beta chains were read from a single sample in a study of blood T cell repertoires in COVID-19. The table came from immunoSEQ multiplex PCR; TCRdb's copy has only in-frame clones and leaves some out. The sample shows 300,000 to 400,000 clones, more than 75% of them seen only once. Material for sequencing was peripheral blood. All receptors come from a woman aged 50 to 65 with COVID-19, enrolled during active disease. Each CDR3 is given with its conserved first and last residue. The order of the fields is V gene, CDR3 protein.

V gene: TRBV18
CDR3 protein: CASSRRIPGRGQETQYF

V gene: TRBV10-3
CDR3 protein: CAISETPSGTGELFF

V gene: TRBV19
CDR3 protein: CASSMNSGYTDTQYF

V gene: TRBV6-5
CDR3 protein: CASSYRGKSSYNEQFF

V gene: TRBV5-1
CDR3 protein: CASKRELETQYF

V gene: TRBV19
CDR3 protein: CATTRTGEANNEQFF

V gene: TRBV24-1
CDR3 protein: CATSESGTLSYNEQFF

V gene: TRBV7-2
CDR3 protein: CASSLALTGTTYEQYF

V gene: TRBV14
CDR3 protein: CASSQVLGLLREQYF

V gene: TRBV29-1
CDR3 protein: CSATGTEGYTF

V gene: TRBV5-1
CDR3 protein: CASSPQGDKTEAFF

V gene: TRBV10-3
CDR3 protein: CAISGRLTDSYEQYF

V gene: TRBV6-6
CDR3 protein: CASSYGAGTYEQYF

V gene: TRBV9
CDR3 protein: CASSVGQLGPGNTIYF

V gene: TRBV5-1
CDR3 protein: CASRIDRGLYEQYF

V gene: TRBV19
CDR3 protein: CAPRYVSFRQNLRGNTIYF

V gene: TRBV13
CDR3 protein: CASSQGGQNQPQHF

V gene: TRBV4-1
CDR3 protein: CASSQDWGLASGITDTQYF

V gene: TRBV7-3
CDR3 protein: CASSTSGTGLDEQFF

V gene: TRBV4-1
CDR3 protein: CASSPEQGVNTGELFF

V gene: TRBV5-4
CDR3 protein: CASSSAGGFSYNEQFF

V gene: TRBV11-2
CDR3 protein: CASSLVGGRGDTEAFF